Shown below are 2 T cell receptor beta chains from a single sample sequenced in a study of immune cell composition in non-small cell lung cancer. The normal lung sample lay at least 3 cm, and maximally far, from the tumour. Produced via immunoSEQ multiplex PCR; TCRdb's table is partial and in-frame only. The profile shows some 6,000 clones, about 71% of them singletons. Sequences were obtained from non-adjacent lung tissue. The receptors originated from a human donor with non-small cell lung cancer.

This clone was observed a few times. The CDR3 sequence: CASSLTLAGASREQFF. The CDR3 nucleotides read TGTGCCAGCAGCCTGACCTTAGCGGGGGCCTCACGGGAGCAGTTCTTC. This chain connects TRBV11-3 to TRBJ2-1; 9 nucleotides line up with TRBD2. Germline lookup yields CDR1 SGHNT and CDR2 YENEEA. V lost 5 bases and J lost 10; bases outside the gene matches: 15. CDR3 length: 16 residues.

The chain carries TRBV7-3 and TRBJ2-3; 11 nucleotides align to TRBD2. V was clipped by 5 bases and J by 3 bases; unmatched bases: 1. Germline V gene sequence: CDR1 SGHTA, CDR2 FQGTGA. This CDR3 spans 14 amino acids. For the CDR3, the DNA is TGTGCCAGCAGCACTAGCGGGGGTACAGATACGCAGTATTTT. Translating it yields CASSTSGGTDTQYF.